Listed below are T cell receptor beta chains from one sample, sequenced in a study of blood T cell repertoires in COVID-19. The repertoire was sequenced with immunoSEQ multiplex PCR; TCRdb's copy has only in-frame clones and lacks some. The top ten clones hold under 8.5% of a sample with about 350,000 clones, roughly 90% of them seen once. The sequenced material came from peripheral blood. Every receptor here comes from a woman in her sixties with COVID-19, enrolled during active disease. The CDR3 runs from the conserved cysteine through the conserved F or W. Each record gives: J gene, V gene, CDR3 protein.

TRBJ2-4 | TRBV11-3 | CASSLARGWKNIQYF
TRBJ2-3 | TRBV28 | CASIGGPGDTQYF
TRBJ1-1 | TRBV2 | CASKGQGRYTEAFF
TRBJ1-6 | TRBV19 | CASSKSGTGDSPLHF
TRBJ1-2 | TRBV12-3/TRBV12-4 | CASSARVQVGYTF
TRBJ1-3 | TRBV2 | CASRETGSSGNTIYF
TRBJ2-1 | TRBV7-9 | CATQRWDEQFF
TRBJ1-1 | TRBV12-3/TRBV12-4 | CASSWTQNTEAFF
TRBJ1-3 | TRBV7-9 | CASRSGSNTIYF
TRBJ2-7 | TRBV25-1 | CASSRGQGYYEQYF
TRBJ1-4 | TRBV5-6 | CASSLARGEKLFF
TRBJ2-3 | TRBV7-9 | CATLAGGRGDTQYF
TRBJ1-5 | TRBV9 | CASSLTGGNQPQHF
TRBJ1-1 | TRBV7-3 | CASSLGTSNTEAFF
TRBJ1-1 | TRBV18 | CASSLPPGFNTEAFF
TRBJ2-1 | TRBV7-9 | CASRISRYSYNEQFF
TRBJ1-5 | TRBV10-3 | CAISEQGGKLSNQPQHF
TRBJ1-6 | TRBV28 | CASLSVWSDNSPLHF
TRBJ1-4 | TRBV13 | CASSPRQGIGEKLFF
TRBJ2-2 | TRBV27 | CASSATGGNTGELFF